The 20 T cell receptor beta chains below come from one sample, sequenced in a study of a mutant IDH1 vaccine in newly diagnosed glioma. Their target antigens are unknown. Using immunoSEQ multiplex PCR, the repertoire was profiled, and TCRdb retains in-frame clones only, with some absent. The sample holds about 77,000 clones, around 83% seen once. The time point denotes: week 23, last vaccination. Doses consisted of 300 ug of mutant IDH1 20-mer peptide each, paired with topical imiquimod. Here the sequenced sample was PBMCs, taken from a glioma patient whose treatment included an IDH1 peptide vaccine. Every receptor here comes from a woman in her fifties or sixties with glioma.

The chain links TRBV19 to TRBJ2-1; D is perhaps TRBD1 (7 bases). Trimming took 7 bases from V and 1 from J, leaving 17 bases between them. The CDR3 runs 16 residues. From germline, CDR1 is LNHDA and CDR2 SQIVND (reference sequence). CDR3 amino acids: CASTPEGRGSYNEQFF. The CDR3 bases are TGTGCCAGTACCCCGGAGGGCAGGGGGTCCTACAATGAGCAGTTCTTC.

The chain is built from TRBV19 and TRBJ1-3, with D perhaps matching TRBD1 (6 bases). The germline gives CDR1 LNHDA, CDR2 SQIVND (reference sequence). V was shortened by 6 bases and J by 0 bases, with 12 bases between the two germline ends. CDR3 length: 15 amino acids. The CDR3, as DNA: TGTGCCAGTAGGCCAGGGACAAACTCTGGAAACACCATATATTTT. As protein: CASRPGTNSGNTIYF.

The chain has TRBV7-9 and TRBJ2-5, with 9 bases fitting TRBD2. V lost 4 bases and J lost 4; bases outside the gene matches: 7. The CDR3 runs 15 residues. CDR1 is SEHNR and CDR2 is FQNEAQ in the germline V gene (reference sequence). CDR3 residues: CASSSRASGIETQYF. CDR3 coding DNA: TGTGCCAGCAGCTCCCGGGCTAGCGGGATAGAGACCCAGTACTTC.

The sample holds one count of this clone. The chain has TRBV11-2 and TRBJ2-1; a weak D match, TRBD2 (6 bases). Germline assignment: CDR1 SGHAT and CDR2 FQNNGV. This CDR3 has 14 residues. V shed 1 base and J shed 9 bases, with 13 bases lying between them. As DNA, the CDR3 is TGTGCCAGCAGCTTAGTCGCGGAGGGTACTGAGCAGTTCTTC. Encoded protein: CASSLVAEGTEQFF.

The count of this clone is one. The chain links TRBV6-6 to TRBJ2-1; 11 bases fit TRBD2. This CDR3 is built from 16 residues. V lost 6 bases, J lost 2 bases, and 6 bases stayed unmatched. From germline, CDR1 is MNHNY and CDR2 SVGAGI (reference sequence). CDR3 protein: CASRGLTSGAYNEQFF. The CDR3 nucleotides are TGTGCCAGCAGGGGACTGACTAGCGGGGCCTACAATGAGCAGTTCTTC.

The chain is built from TRBV2 and TRBJ2-1; 9 bases are shared with TRBD2. Germline-derived CDR1 and CDR2 are SNHLY and FYNNEI. Trimming cost V 2 bases and J 8 bases; bases outside gene matches: 7. The CDR3 has 15 residues. CDR3 in DNA: TGTGCCAGCAGTGAACCCGCGGGAGGGTTTGATGAGCAGTTCTTC. It is translated as CASSEPAGGFDEQFF. The full variable domain, its missing parts supplied by reference TRBV2 and TRBJ2-1, is EPEVTQTPSHQVTQMGQEVILRCVPISNHLYFYWYRQILGQKVEFLVSFYNNEISEKSEIFDDQFSVERPDGSNFTLKIRSTKLEDSAMYFCASSEPAGGFDEQFFGPGTRLTVL.

The chain employs TRBV6-6 and TRBJ1-2; possibly TRBD1 for D (6 bases). Germline CDR1 and CDR2: MNHNY and SVGAGI (reference sequence). This CDR3 comprises 16 residues. With 9 bases removed from V and 4 bases from J, the gap between germline ends came to 24 bases. The CDR3 loop is CASHLLGTTRRYGYTF. The CDR3 DNA is TGTGCCAGTCACCTTCTCGGGACAACGAGACGCTATGGCTACACCTTC.

The CDR3 DNA sequence: TGTGCCAGCAGCGTCCAAGCGGGAAGGAATGAGCAGTTCTTC. Its translation is CASSVQAGRNEQFF. This rearrangement joins TRBV9 to TRBJ2-1, with 7 nucleotides matching TRBD2. Germline lookup yields CDR1 SGDLS and CDR2 YYNGEE. Trimming cost V 2 bases and J 7 bases; bases outside gene matches: 6. CDR3 length: 14 residues.

The chain couples TRBV19 to TRBJ2-3, with D perhaps TRBD2 (6 bases). Germline assignment: CDR1 LNHDA and CDR2 SQIVND (reference sequence). CDR3 length: 15 residues. Trimming cost V 4 bases and J 0 bases, with 11 bases left between them. The CDR3 spells CASSTGETSTDTQYF. The CDR3 DNA reads as TGTGCCAGTAGTACGGGGGAAACTAGCACAGATACGCAGTATTTT.

This chain connects TRBV30 to TRBJ1-3; no clear D gene. CDR1 and CDR2 from the germline V gene are GTSNPN and SVGIG (reference sequence). Trimming took off 2 bases at V and 4 bases at J, with 15 bases between the two ends. CDR3 length: 15 residues. The CDR3 loop is CAWSSTVPWGNTIYF. The CDR3 nucleotides are TGTGCCTGGAGTTCGACGGTCCCCTGGGGAAACACCATATATTTT. Together with reference TRBV30 and TRBJ1-3, the CDR3 gives the full variable domain: SQTIHQWPATLVQPVGSPLSLECTVEGTSNPNLYWYRQAAGRGLQLLFYSVGIGQISSEVPQNLSASRPQDRQFILSSKKLLLSDSGFYLCAWSSTVPWGNTIYFGEGSWLTVV.

Comments on this clone: The junction and the germline gene differ at one end; a read error may be behind it. This sequence joins TRBV29-1 and TRBJ1-5; D ambiguous. The CDR3 totals 13 residues. The germline V gene has CDR1 SQVTM and CDR2 ANQGSEA. DNA of the CDR3: TGCAGCGTTGGGGAGAATAGCAGTCAGCCCCAGCATTTT. This encodes CSVGENSSQPQHF.

The V gene is TRBV7-8, the J gene TRBJ1-1; 8 bases match TRBD1. V gave up 1 base and J gave up 3 bases; unmatched junction bases: 4. The germline V gene has CDR1 SGHVS and CDR2 FQNEAQ. This CDR3 has 15 residues. The CDR3 DNA follows: TGTGCCAGCAGCTTAGGGCAGGGGGCTCACACTGAAGCTTTCTTT. Translation gives CASSLGQGAHTEAFF. The full variable domain, with the rest looked up from reference TRBV7-8 and TRBJ1-1, is GAGVSQSPRYKVAKRGQDVALRCDPISGHVSLFWYQQALGQGPEFLTYFQNEAQLDKSGLPSDRFFAERPEGSVSTLKIQRTQQEDSAVYLCASSLGQGAHTEAFFGQGTRLTVV.

The V gene is TRBV11-2, the J gene TRBJ2-5, with D possibly TRBD2 on 6 matching bases. This CDR3 is built from 14 residues. Germline V CDR1 and CDR2: SGHAT, FQNNGV. V was shortened by 1 base and J by 4 bases, with 10 bases between the two germline ends. The CDR3 protein is CASSLVDGRETQYF. The CDR3 coding sequence is TGTGCCAGCAGCTTAGTCGACGGGAGAGAGACCCAGTACTTC.

The chain uses TRBV6-6 and TRBJ2-3; 8 bases are shared with TRBD1. CDR3 size: 14 residues. V lost 5 bases, J lost 5 bases, and 6 bases stayed unmatched. In germline, CDR1 is MNHNY, CDR2 SVGAGI (reference sequence). CDR3 bases: TGTGCCAGCAGTCCCAGGGGGCATAGAGATACGCAGTATTTT. It encodes CASSPRGHRDTQYF.

This chain joins TRBV19 and TRBJ2-1; TRBD1 aligns across 7 bases. After removal of 6 bases from V and 2 bases from J, the junction contained 4 bases not matched to a gene. Germline V gene sequence: CDR1 LNHDA, CDR2 SQIVND (reference sequence). The CDR3 length is 14 residues. CDR3 protein: CASSQGQTYNEQFF. CDR3 in DNA: TGTGCCAGTAGCCAGGGACAGACCTACAATGAGCAGTTCTTC. Full variable domain (remainder filled in from reference TRBV19 and TRBJ2-1): DGGITQSPKYLFRKEGQNVTLSCEQNLNHDAMYWYRQDPGQGLRLIYYSQIVNDFQKGDIAEGYSVSREKKESFPLTVTSAQKNPTAFYLCASSQGQTYNEQFFGPGTRLTVL.

The chain uses TRBV5-1 and TRBJ2-7; TRBD1 aligns across 8 bases. The length of the CDR3 is 12 residues. In germline, CDR1 is SGHRS, CDR2 YFSETQ. V lost 4 bases and J lost 6; bases outside the gene matches: 3. The CDR3 coding sequence is TGCGCCAGCAGCCCGACAGGGGCCGAGCAGTACTTC. Protein: CASSPTGAEQYF.

The chain carries TRBV7-9 and TRBJ2-2; TRBD2 aligns across 11 bases. The V and J ends lost 4 bases and 1 base, in that order; junction bases with no gene match: 8. CDR3 length: 18 residues. Germline lookup yields CDR1 SEHNR and CDR2 FQNEAQ (reference sequence). Here the CDR3 DNA reads TGTGCCAGCAGCTCCCCAACCGGGACTAGCGGGAACACCGGGGAGCTGTTTTTT. Translated, it gives CASSSPTGTSGNTGELFF.

This clone turned up a few times. The same CDR3 arises from other DNA sequences in this sample as well. The chain links TRBV7-8 to TRBJ1-5; D not certain. Germline CDR1 reads SGHVS; CDR2 reads FQNEAQ. There are 14 residues in the CDR3. V shed 0 bases and J shed 2 bases, with 5 bases lying between them. The CDR3 here is CASSLAGRNQPQHF. The DNA for the CDR3 is TGTGCCAGCAGCTTAGCAGGGCGCAATCAGCCCCAGCATTTT.

This CDR3 is CASSPQAGGPYEQYF. The CDR3 DNA follows: TGTGCCAGCTCACCCCAAGCGGGAGGGCCCTACGAGCAGTACTTC. The chain is built from TRBV18 and TRBJ2-7, with 10 bases that match TRBD2. V was clipped by 3 bases and J by 2 bases; unmatched bases: 4. Germline CDR1 KGHSH, CDR2 LQKENI. The CDR3 extends over 15 amino acids.

J is TRBJ2-3 and V is TRBV7-9, with a possible D match to TRBD2 (6 bases). CDR1 SEHNR and CDR2 FQNEAQ come from the germline V gene (reference sequence). V dropped 2 bases and J dropped 4 bases, with 13 bases sitting between them. CDR3 length: 15 residues. The CDR3 spells CASSLLRERADTQYF. The CDR3 bases are TGTGCCAGCAGCTTATTACGGGAGCGAGCAGATACGCAGTATTTT. The full variable domain, rest sourced from reference TRBV7-9 and TRBJ2-3, is DTGVSQNPRHKITKRGQNVTFRCDPISEHNRLYWYRQTLGQGPEFLTYFQNEAQLEKSRLLSDRFSAERPKGSFSTLEIQRTEQGDSAMYLCASSLLRERADTQYFGPGTRLTVL.